The 26 T cell receptor beta chains presented below share a single source sample, sequenced in a study of shared clonotypes between healthy human individuals. The repertoire was sequenced with immunoSEQ multiplex PCR; TCRdb's copy has only in-frame clones and lacks some. The data hold some 2.4 million clones, with over 85% observed a single time. The sample comprised naive CD4+ T cells from PBMCs. Subset specified: CD45RA+ positively selected. These receptors came from a man aged 18 to 30 in good health. Some clones in this sample may be carry-over from other donors' samples.

This sequence joins TRBV19 and TRBJ1-5; TRBD1 might be the D (5 bases). The CDR3 extends over 16 amino acids. V was shortened by 3 bases and J by 3 bases, with 15 bases between the two germline ends. Germline assignment: CDR1 LNHDA and CDR2 SQIVND (reference sequence). CDR3 loop: CASSIVAGANNQPQHF. The CDR3 DNA follows: TGTGCCAGTAGTATTGTGGCTGGGGCAAACAATCAGCCCCAGCATTTT.

The chain uses TRBV28 and TRBJ2-2; 9 bases are a match to TRBD1. After removal of 6 bases from V and 5 bases from J, the junction contained 4 bases not matched to a gene. Looked up from germline, CDR1 is MDHEN and CDR2 is SYDVKM. CDR3 size: 14 residues. CDR3 protein: CASSGTGSTGELFF. CDR3 sequence (DNA): TGTGCCAGCAGCGGGACAGGGTCGACCGGGGAGCTGTTTTTT. Together with reference TRBV28 and TRBJ2-2, the CDR3 gives the full variable domain: DVKVTQSSRYLVKRTGEKVFLECVQDMDHENMFWYRQDPGLGLRLIYFSYDVKMKEKGDIPEGYSVSREKKERFSLILESASTNQTSMYLCASSGTGSTGELFFGEGSRLTVL.

The rearrangement links TRBV11-2 to TRBJ2-5, with 9 bases fitting TRBD1. The CDR3 is 16 amino acids. Germline CDR1 and CDR2: SGHAT and FQNNGV. V shed 5 bases and J 0 bases; nucleotides not matched to a gene: 7. The CDR3 nucleotides are TGTGCCAGCAGCACCGGACAGGGGTCCTACCAAGAGACCCAGTACTTC. This sequence encodes CASSTGQGSYQETQYF.

The J gene is TRBJ2-3, the V gene TRBV7-9; 7 bases agree with TRBD1. V gave up 4 bases and J gave up 3 bases; unmatched junction bases: 7. Germline-derived CDR1 and CDR2 are SEHNR and FQNEAQ (reference sequence). This CDR3 comprises 15 residues. The CDR3 spells CASSWNRGGTDTQYF. The CDR3 DNA reads as TGTGCCAGCAGCTGGAACAGGGGTGGTACAGATACGCAGTATTTT.

The rearrangement uses TRBV2 and TRBJ2-7; a weak D match, TRBD1 (7 bases). Looked up from germline, CDR1 is SNHLY and CDR2 is FYNNEI. V gave up 8 bases and J gave up 7 bases, with 15 bases separating them. This CDR3 has 12 residues. In nucleotides, the CDR3 is TGTGCCAGCGACCGGGACAGCGGGGAGCAGTACTTC. Its protein product is CASDRDSGEQYF.

In regard to this clone: The sample contains more than one DNA sequence encoding this CDR3. V usage is TRBV6-6 and J usage is TRBJ2-5; 9 bases line up with TRBD1. This CDR3 has 13 amino acids. V lost 6 bases, J lost 5 bases, and 4 bases stayed unmatched. The germline V gene encodes CDR1 MNHNY and CDR2 SVGAGI (reference sequence). The CDR3 is CASRQGARETQYF. DNA for the CDR3: TGTGCCAGCAGACAGGGGGCGCGGGAGACCCAGTACTTC.

Note on this clone: Other DNA sequences in this sample translate to the same CDR3. The chain couples TRBV2 to TRBJ2-3; no definite D call. The germline CDR1 and CDR2 sequences are SNHLY and FYNNEI. With 1 base removed from V and 4 bases from J, the gap between germline ends came to 3 bases. The CDR3 extends over 12 amino acids. The CDR3 DNA sequence: TGTGCCAGCAGTGAAGGCTCAGATACGCAGTATTTT. This translates into CASSEGSDTQYF.

V usage is TRBV4-2 and J usage is TRBJ2-3; 9 positions match TRBD2. The CDR3 totals 16 residues. The J segment lost 4 bases and the V segment lost 3 bases, leaving 8 bases of the junction unmatched. CDR1 is LGHNA, CDR2 YNFKEQ, per germline. The CDR3: CASSQGSGRLADTQYF. In DNA, the CDR3 is TGTGCCAGCAGCCAGGGGAGCGGGAGGTTGGCAGATACGCAGTATTTT.

This clone was recorded a few times. This chain joins TRBV19 and TRBJ1-1; D ambiguous. CDR1 is LNHDA, CDR2 SQIVND, per germline (reference sequence). The CDR3 sequence is 13 residues long. Trimming removed 5 bases from V and 7 bases from J, with 14 bases in between. Here the CDR3 DNA reads TGTGCCAGTAGTCCCCCGGGGTGGGGTGAAGCTTTCTTT. This codes for CASSPPGWGEAFF.

This chain uses TRBV28 with TRBJ1-5, with 7 positions matching TRBD1. Trimming took 8 bases from V and 4 from J; bases not matched to a gene: 8. The CDR3 runs 14 residues. Germline CDR1 reads MDHEN; CDR2 reads SYDVKM. CDR3 DNA sequence: TGTGCCAGCCTTGTGGGACAGATTAATCAGCCCCAGCATTTT. This gives the protein CASLVGQINQPQHF.

V gene TRBV18 combines with J gene TRBJ2-7; D gene uncertain. Trimming shortened V by 1 base and J by 1 base, and 14 bases separated the two germline ends. This CDR3 spans 16 amino acids. CDR1 KGHSH and CDR2 LQKENI come from the germline V gene. DNA of the CDR3: TGTGCCAGCTCACCACGGGCCCCCAGGATATCCTACGAGCAGTACTTC. Its translation: CASSPRAPRISYEQYF.

J is TRBJ1-1 and V is TRBV29-1, with D possibly TRBD1 on 5 matching bases. The CDR3 is made up of 12 amino acids. Trimming pared 7 bases from V and 4 bases from J, leaving 13 bases between. CDR1 is SQVTM and CDR2 is ANQGSEA in the germline V gene. CDR3 DNA: TGCAGCGCCGACAGAGGTAGCACTGAAGCTTTCTTT. Amino acids: CSADRGSTEAFF.

This rearrangement joins TRBV11-3 to TRBJ2-3; either TRBD1 or TRBD2 may fit D (5 bases each). V was clipped by 8 bases and J by 6 bases, with 24 bases between them. CDR1 and CDR2 from the germline V gene are SGHNT and YENEEA. The CDR3 covers 16 residues. The DNA of the CDR3 is TGTGCCAGCGCACTAGGCTCTCGCGGGCCAGGGGATACGCAGTATTTT. It is translated as CASALGSRGPGDTQYF.

This rearrangement joins TRBV2 to TRBJ1-4, with D possibly matching TRBD1 (5 bases). The CDR3 totals 15 residues. Germline CDR1 SNHLY, CDR2 FYNNEI. V was pared by 4 bases and J by 4 bases, with 13 bases between. The CDR3 DNA is TGTGCCAGCAGTGGCCGGGGCCGGATTAATGAAAAACTGTTTTTT. Its translation is CASSGRGRINEKLFF.

The chain combines TRBV6-5 with TRBJ2-7; D may match TRBD1 or TRBD2 (5 bases each). Germline assignment: CDR1 MNHEY and CDR2 SVGAGI. V lost 3 bases to trimming and J lost 2 bases, with 11 bases between them. The CDR3 is 14 amino acids. CDR3 loop: CASSYSGATYEQYF. The CDR3 region has the DNA TGTGCCAGCAGTTATTCCGGGGCGACCTACGAGCAGTACTTC.

V is TRBV4-1 and J is TRBJ1-2; D might be TRBD1 (5 bases). The germline CDR1 and CDR2 sequences are MGHRA and YSYEKL. The CDR3 covers 18 residues. With 3 bases removed from V and 3 bases from J, the gap between germline ends came to 23 bases. DNA of the CDR3: TGCGCCAGCAGCCACCCTCCGGCAGTGCAGGGAATCGACTATGGCTACACCTTC. Its translation: CASSHPPAVQGIDYGYTF.

The sample holds one count of this clone. The CDR3 reads CASSGQLQRTDTQYF. The CDR3 DNA is TGTGCCAGCAGTGGTCAGTTGCAACGTACAGATACGCAGTATTTT. This rearrangement joins TRBV2 to TRBJ2-3; D not resolved. V gave up 4 bases and J gave up 3 bases, with 14 bases separating them. This CDR3 region has 15 residues. Germline V gene sequence: CDR1 SNHLY, CDR2 FYNNEI.

The genes are TRBV13 and TRBJ2-5; 8 bases are shared with TRBD2. V gave up 4 bases and J gave up 5 bases; unmatched junction bases: 6. This CDR3 is built from 14 residues. CDR1 PRHDT and CDR2 FYEKMQ come from the germline V gene (reference sequence). The CDR3 region is CASSSGRGGETQYF. The CDR3 DNA reads as TGTGCCAGCAGCTCCGGGAGGGGAGGGGAGACCCAGTACTTC.

The DNA for the CDR3 is TGTGCCAGCAGCTTAGGGAGAAACAGGGAGCTCGGCGAGCAGTACTTC. Protein: CASSLGRNRELGEQYF. This chain joins TRBV7-9 and TRBJ2-7; a weak D match, TRBD1 (6 bases). The CDR3 length is 16 residues. V lost 1 base to trimming and J lost 6 bases, with 19 bases between them. The germline CDR1 and CDR2 sequences are SEHNR and FQNEAQ (reference sequence).

The gene calls are TRBV27 and TRBJ1-5; D call uncertain. V shed 2 bases and J shed 0 bases, with 17 bases lying between them. Germline assignment: CDR1 MNHEY and CDR2 SMNVEV (reference sequence). This CDR3 spans 18 amino acids. For the CDR3, the DNA is TGTGCCAGCAGTTTAAGAAGGCCCGACACGTATAGCAATCAGCCCCAGCATTTT. This gives the protein CASSLRRPDTYSNQPQHF.

The genes are TRBV25-1 and TRBJ2-7; 9 bases fit TRBD1. Germline-derived CDR1 and CDR2 are MGHDK and SYGVNS. V lost 1 base and J lost 7; bases outside the gene matches: 5. The CDR3 sequence is 14 residues long. This CDR3 is CASSESQGATEQYF. Written as DNA, the CDR3 is TGTGCCAGCAGTGAATCACAGGGGGCAACGGAGCAGTACTTC.

The V gene is TRBV11-3, the J gene TRBJ2-7, with a weak D call TRBD2 (5 bases). The length of the CDR3 is 13 residues. The V end was cut by 5 bases, the J end by 5 bases, with 13 bases between. CDR1 and CDR2 (germline): SGHNT, YENEEA. In DNA, the CDR3 is TGTGCCAGCAGCCTCCGGGATTTTGACGAGCAGTACTTC. The encoded protein is CASSLRDFDEQYF.

This clone showed up just once. The chain couples TRBV27 to TRBJ1-3; D is undetermined. Germline CDR1 is MNHEY and CDR2 is SMNVEV (reference sequence). Trimming shortened V by 1 base and J by 0 bases, and 10 bases separated the two germline ends. The CDR3 contains 16 residues. The CDR3 bases are TGTGCCAGCAGTTTATTTCCAGGACTCTCTGGAAACACCATATATTTT. Translation: CASSLFPGLSGNTIYF.

The J gene is TRBJ2-1, the V gene TRBV5-1; the D is unclear. Germline CDR1 reads SGHRS; CDR2 reads YFSETQ. CDR3 length equals 13 residues. The V and J ends lost 4 bases and 9 bases respectively, with 14 bases between them. The CDR3, as DNA: TGCGCCAGCAGCCCCGGAGCACAGCTTGAGCAGTTCTTC. Its protein product is CASSPGAQLEQFF.

This chain uses TRBV2 with TRBJ1-5, with 9 bases fitting TRBD1. Germline CDR1 reads SNHLY; CDR2 reads FYNNEI. J gave up 6 bases and V 5 bases, and 5 bases lay outside the gene matches. The CDR3 length is 14 residues. The CDR3 nucleotides are TGTGCCAGCAGTACAGGGGGCCAGAGTCAGCCCCAGCATTTT. Its translation is CASSTGGQSQPQHF. Filled out from reference TRBV2 and TRBJ1-5, the complete variable domain reads EPEVTQTPSHQVTQMGQEVILRCVPISNHLYFYWYRQILGQKVEFLVSFYNNEISEKSEIFDDQFSVERPDGSNFTLKIRSTKLEDSAMYFCASSTGGQSQPQHFGDGTRLSIL.

The CDR3 nucleotides read TGTGCCAGCAGCCAACTCCTAAGCTCCTACGAGCAGTACTTC. This codes for CASSQLLSSYEQYF. The chain is built from TRBV4-2 and TRBJ2-7; D uncertain. CDR1 and CDR2 from the germline V gene are LGHNA and YNFKEQ. Trimming pared 2 bases from V and 0 bases from J, leaving 8 bases between. The CDR3 contains 14 residues.